The 13 T cell receptor beta chains reported below all come from one sample, sequenced in a study of regulatory T cells in long-lasting Graves disease. The authors built TCR beta libraries using iRepertoire HTBI primers and Arm-PCR of CDR3 regions. Using its own MiXCR run on the multiplex PCR reads, TCRdb lists one record per CDR3 protein. The data contain under 400,000 distinct CDR3 sequences, 16% of them singletons. This sample's time point: newly diagnosed GD, antithyroid drugs for less than 3 months. RNA extracted from PBMCs served as the sequencing template. This same sample was also part of a study on T cells in Graves' hyperthyroidism and ophthalmopathy.

The material sequenced was peripheral blood mononuclear cells (PBMCs), taken at new diagnosis, from a patient treated with antithyroid drugs. The receptors come from a man in his forties with Graves disease.

This clonotype was seen many times. This chain joins TRBV20-1 and TRBJ2-1, with TRBD2 matching 13 bases. This CDR3 comprises 20 residues. The V and J ends lost 1 base and 2 bases, in that order; junction bases with no gene match: 14. Germline values: CDR1 DFQATT, CDR2 SNEGSKA (reference sequence). CDR3 amino acids: CSARVTLAGGHDTAYNEQFF. The CDR3 DNA reads as TGCAGTGCTAGAGTTACACTAGCGGGGGGGCATGATACGGCCTACAATGAGCAGTTCTTC.

In this sample, this clonotype turned up a few times. The chain couples TRBV7-2 to TRBJ2-2; 11 bases match TRBD1. Germline V lookup: CDR1 SGHTA, CDR2 FQGNSA. With V trimmed by 3 bases and J by 6 bases, 3 bases remained unmatched. The CDR3 runs 15 residues. This chain's CDR3 is CASSFGTGGAGELFF. The CDR3 DNA is TGTGCCAGCAGCTTCGGGACAGGGGGGGCCGGGGAGCTGTTTTTT.

This chain joins TRBV5-6 and TRBJ2-7; D may be TRBD2 (5 bases). Per germline, CDR1 SGHDT and CDR2 YYEEEE. The CDR3 runs to 13 residues. V lost 0 bases to trimming and J lost 4 bases, with 8 bases between them. CDR3 DNA: TGTGCCAGCAGCTTGGGGACTGAGTACGAGCAGTACTTC. Amino acids: CASSLGTEYEQYF.

The table lists this clonotype with many counts. The genes are TRBV11-3 and TRBJ2-1; D is unresolved. The CDR3 loop spans 16 amino acids. V was cut by 1 base and J by 7 bases, with 17 bases left in between. Germline V lookup: CDR1 SGHNT, CDR2 YENEEA. The chain's CDR3 is CASSLVLGHQTNEQFF. Written as DNA, the CDR3 is TGTGCCAGCAGCTTAGTCCTCGGTCACCAAACAAATGAGCAGTTCTTC.

This clonotype was observed at least ten times. The chain carries TRBV29-1 and TRBJ2-3; no clear D gene. V was cut by 6 bases and J by 0 bases, with 7 bases left in between. Germline CDR1 SQVTM, CDR2 ANQGSEA. The CDR3 runs 12 residues. The CDR3 sequence is CSVGRSTDTQYF. The CDR3 nucleotides read TGCAGCGTAGGACGGAGCACAGATACGCAGTATTTT.

The chain couples TRBV7-9 to TRBJ2-1; 7 nucleotides agree with TRBD1. The CDR3 length is 18 residues. Germline CDR1 SEHNR, CDR2 FQNEAQ (reference sequence). Unmatched junction bases numbered 18, after V lost 5 bases and J lost 5 bases. DNA of the CDR3: TGTGCCAGCAGCACGTCCGATGGCAGAGACAGGGCGGACAATGAGCAGTTCTTC. This translates into CASSTSDGRDRADNEQFF.

This clonotype was observed at least ten times. The chain joins TRBV7-2 to TRBJ2-7; 7 positions match TRBD1. The V gene end was trimmed by 4 bases and the J gene end by 3 bases; junction bases not matched to a gene: 3. Germline CDR1 is SGHTA and CDR2 is FQGNSA. The CDR3 has 13 residues. The CDR3, as DNA: TGTGCCAGCAGCTCCGGGACAGTCTACGAGCAGTACTTC. This translates into CASSSGTVYEQYF. Looking up the rest from reference TRBV7-2 and TRBJ2-7 gives the full variable domain: GAGVSQSPSNKVTEKGKDVELRCDPISGHTALYWYRQSLGQGLEFLIYFQGNSAPDKSGLPSDRFSAERTGGSVSTLTIQRTQQEDSAVYLCASSSGTVYEQYFGPGTRLTVT.

This clonotype has ten or more counts. CDR3 sequence reads: CAWSVGLQETQYF. DNA for the CDR3: TGTGCCTGGAGTGTGGGACTCCAAGAGACCCAGTACTTC. The chain couples TRBV30 to TRBJ2-5; maybe TRBD2 (6 bases). This CDR3 has 13 residues. Trimming left V 0 bases short and J 1 base short, with 6 bases between. In germline, CDR1 is GTSNPN, CDR2 SVGIG (reference sequence).

The chain combines TRBV20-1 with TRBJ2-5; D is unresolved. Germline V CDR1 and CDR2: DFQATT, SNEGSKA (reference sequence). The V end lost 3 bases, the J end lost 4 bases, and 6 bases lay between the germline ends. The CDR3 totals 11 residues. The CDR3 reads CSARQRETQYF. CDR3 sequence (DNA): TGCAGTGCTAGGCAGCGAGAGACCCAGTACTTC.

The table lists this clonotype with many counts. The chain couples TRBV18 to TRBJ1-1; the D is unclear. From germline, CDR1 is KGHSH and CDR2 LQKENI. This CDR3 spans 13 amino acids. V was cut by 3 bases and J by 3 bases, with 8 bases left in between. The CDR3 protein is CASSPGLDTEAFF. Here the CDR3 DNA reads TGTGCCAGCTCACCCGGACTAGACACTGAAGCTTTCTTT.

This clonotype came up a few times. Since the CDR3 does not end with the conserved phenylalanine or tryptophan, this likely comes from a read error. V is TRBV20-1 and J is TRBJ1-5; D perhaps matches TRBD1 (5 bases). CDR1 is DFQATT and CDR2 is SNEGSKA in the germline V gene (reference sequence). The CDR3 loop spans 15 amino acids. Trimming removed 2 bases from V and 0 bases from J, with 11 bases in between. CDR3 sequence: CSARSPGGSNQPQHY. The CDR3, as DNA: TGCAGTGCTAGATCACCTGGGGGTAGCAATCAGCCCCAGCATTAT.

This clonotype was counted at least ten times. J is TRBJ1-1 and V is TRBV15; a weak D match, TRBD1 (5 bases). Germline lookup yields CDR1 LNHNV and CDR2 YYDKDF (reference sequence). The ends were cut back, 0 bases at V and 1 base at J, with 9 bases in the middle. CDR3 length: 15 residues. CDR3 residues: CATSREGARNTEAFF. The CDR3 DNA sequence: TGTGCCACCAGCAGAGAAGGGGCGAGGAACACTGAAGCTTTCTTT. The complete variable domain, with remaining parts taken from reference TRBV15 and TRBJ1-1, reads DAMVIQNPRYQVTQFGKPVTLSCSQTLNHNVMYWYQQKSSQAPKLLFHYYDKDFNNEADTPDNFQSRRPNTSFCFLDIRSPGLGDTAMYLCATSREGARNTEAFFGQGTRLTVV.

This clonotype has a count of ten or more. J is TRBJ1-1 and V is TRBV2; perhaps TRBD1 as D (6 bases). V gave up 7 bases and J gave up 4 bases, with 19 bases separating them. Per germline, CDR1 SNHLY and CDR2 FYNNEI. The CDR3 length is 15 residues. The DNA of the CDR3 is TGTGCCAGCAACACTCAGGGGCAGGGGTCCACTGAAGCTTTCTTT. Its translation: CASNTQGQGSTEAFF. Combining the CDR3 with reference TRBV2 and TRBJ1-1 gives the whole variable domain EPEVTQTPSHQVTQMGQEVILRCVPISNHLYFYWYRQILGQKVEFLVSFYNNEISEKSEIFDDQFSVERPDGSNFTLKIRSTKLEDSAMYFCASNTQGQGSTEAFFGQGTRLTVV.